The T cell receptor (beta chain) described here comes from a study of shared clonotypes between healthy human individuals. Study information: Three plates each covered CD4 naive and memory; CD8 naive two, CD8 memory one.

The donor population consisted of healthy HIV-negative adults with no recent acute infections or vaccinations. The donors, all of them Caucasian adults, lived in Nashville, Tennessee. For this clone: Its antigen is undetermined.

Using immunoSEQ multiplex PCR, the repertoire was profiled, and TCRdb retains in-frame clones only, with some absent. The table lists about 1.5 million clones, 95% to 99% of them singletons, with about 0.4% in the top ten. General study results and limits: Generation probability values for non-shared clonotypes were lower than those for clonotypes shared by all four donors.

The sequence was collected from a man aged 25 to 40 in good health. Source material: naive CD4+ T cells sorted from blood. Noted subset: CD45RA+ positively selected.

The CDR3: CASSFDTNSYEQYF. In DNA, the CDR3 is TGTGCCAGCAGCTTTGACACAAACTCCTACGAGCAGTACTTC. The chain carries TRBV5-4 and TRBJ2-7; no definite D call. V was trimmed by 2 bases and J by 0 bases, leaving 9 bases between them. This CDR3 region has 14 residues. Germline V CDR1 and CDR2: SGHNT, YYREEE (reference sequence). The variable domain in full, with the rest retrieved from reference TRBV5-4 and TRBJ2-7, is ETGVTQSPTHLIKTRGQQVTLRCSSQSGHNTVSWYQQALGQGPQFIFQYYREEENGRGNFPPRFSGLQFPNYSSELNVNALELDDSALYLCASSFDTNSYEQYFGPGTRLTVT.